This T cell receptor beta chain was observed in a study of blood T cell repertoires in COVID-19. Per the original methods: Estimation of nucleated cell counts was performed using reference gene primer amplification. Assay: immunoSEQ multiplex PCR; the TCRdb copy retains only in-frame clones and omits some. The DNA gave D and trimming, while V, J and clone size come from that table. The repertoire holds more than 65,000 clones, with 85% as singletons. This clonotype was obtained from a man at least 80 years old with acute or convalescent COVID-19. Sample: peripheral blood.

The CDR3 protein is CASGKGTAASYEQYF. CDR3 coding DNA: TGTGCCAGCGGTAAGGGGACAGCGGCTTCCTACGAGCAGTACTTC. This chain uses TRBV6-5 with TRBJ2-7; the match to TRBD1 covers 7 bases. CDR1 and CDR2 (germline): MNHEY, SVGAGI. The ends lost 8 bases at V and 1 base at J; junction bases unmatched: 11. The CDR3 length is 15 residues.